The 16 T cell receptor beta chains given below trace back to one sample, sequenced in a study of blood T cell repertoires in COVID-19. Produced via immunoSEQ multiplex PCR; TCRdb's table is partial and in-frame only. The repertoire has a few hundred thousand clones, around 87% of them found once; the top ten carry 3% to 3.5%. Sequenced sample: peripheral blood. Every receptor here comes from a man in his sixties with acute or convalescent COVID-19.

This clone was recorded only once. The chain employs TRBV6-2 or TRBV6-3 and TRBJ2-1, with TRBD2 matching over 13 bases. CDR1 and CDR2 from the germline V gene are MNHEY and SVGEGT. The CDR3 has 16 residues. V shed 2 bases, J shed 7 bases, and the junction held 5 bases outside the gene matches. CDR3 DNA: TGTGCCAGCAGTTACCCAGGGACTAGCGGGGTTAATGAGCAGTTCTTC. Its translation is CASSYPGTSGVNEQFF.

This sequence joins TRBV7-2 and TRBJ2-2, with TRBD2 matching over 10 bases. Trimming cost V 5 bases and J 5 bases; bases outside gene matches: 11. Germline V gene lookup returns CDR1 SGHTA and CDR2 FQGNSA. This CDR3 spans 17 amino acids. CDR3 sequence: CASSPTSGPAPTGELFF. In DNA form, the CDR3 reads TGTGCCAGCAGCCCGACTAGCGGGCCAGCCCCAACCGGGGAGCTGTTTTTT.

The chain recombines TRBV6-5 with TRBJ2-7; D might be TRBD2 (7 bases). V was shortened by 5 bases and J by 2 bases, with 13 bases between the two germline ends. Germline assignment: CDR1 MNHEY and CDR2 SVGAGI. The CDR3 has 14 amino acids. This CDR3 reads CASSLEGGAYEQYF. The CDR3 nucleotides read TGTGCCAGCAGTCTAGAGGGGGGGGCCTACGAGCAGTACTTC.

CDR3 in amino acids: CASSQVEGASYGYTF. The CDR3 nucleotides read TGTGCCAGCAGCCAAGTAGAGGGGGCTAGCTATGGCTACACCTTC. The rearrangement uses TRBV3-1 (or the pseudogene TRBV3-2) and TRBJ1-2; 7 nucleotides match TRBD1. The J segment lost 4 bases and the V segment lost 1 base, leaving 6 bases of the junction unmatched. The germline V gene encodes CDR1 LGHDT and CDR2 YNNKEL (reference sequence). The CDR3 contains 15 residues.

The CDR3 DNA reads TGTGCCAGCAGCCAAAACAGAAACACCGGGGAGCTGTTTTTT. Its translation is CASSQNRNTGELFF. The chain has TRBV3-1 (or the pseudogene TRBV3-2) and TRBJ2-2; D is undetermined. Germline-derived CDR1 and CDR2 are LGHDT and YNNKEL (reference sequence). The CDR3 totals 14 residues. Trimming cost V 2 bases and J 2 bases, with 6 bases left between them.

The rearrangement links TRBV7-9 to TRBJ2-5, with a possible D match to TRBD2 (7 bases). V was shortened by 4 bases and J by 4 bases, with 13 bases between the two germline ends. Germline-derived CDR1 and CDR2 are SEHNR and FQNEAQ (reference sequence). There are 14 residues in the CDR3. CDR3 nucleotide sequence: TGTGCCAGCAGCTCTGGGGGGGGCGTAGAGACCCAGTACTTC. It is translated as CASSSGGGVETQYF.

The chain employs TRBV9 and TRBJ2-7, with 8 bases fitting TRBD2. The V gene's germline CDR1 is SGDLS and CDR2 YYNGEE. The V and J ends lost 0 bases and 0 bases, in that order; junction bases with no gene match: 2. This CDR3 contains 15 residues. The CDR3 DNA reads as TGTGCCAGCAGCGTAGCGAGCGGGGGCTCCTACGAGCAGTACTTC. It translates to CASSVASGGSYEQYF.

The gene calls are TRBV6-5 and TRBJ1-6, with D perhaps TRBD1 (6 bases). The CDR3 contains 15 residues. With 5 bases removed from V and 10 bases from J, the gap between germline ends came to 18 bases. CDR1 and CDR2 (germline): MNHEY, SVGAGI. CDR3 residues: CASSTHRVQGSPLHF. CDR3 nucleotides: TGTGCCAGCAGTACCCACAGGGTCCAGGGATCACCCCTCCACTTT.

The chain couples TRBV4-3 to TRBJ2-1; D gene ambiguous. The germline gives CDR1 LGHNA, CDR2 YSLEER. This CDR3 has 17 residues. Trimming pared 2 bases from V and 2 bases from J, leaving 16 bases between. Here the CDR3 DNA reads TGCGCCAGCAGCCAAATCTCCGGAGCCGCGGCCTACAATGAGCAGTTCTTC. It specifies CASSQISGAAAYNEQFF.

The J gene is TRBJ1-3, the V gene TRBV19; maybe TRBD1 (5 bases). V shed 6 bases and J shed 0 bases, with 15 bases lying between them. Germline CDR1 LNHDA, CDR2 SQIVND (reference sequence). The CDR3 length is 16 residues. CDR3 sequence reads: CASSTIDSLSGNTIYF. The DNA of the CDR3 is TGTGCCAGTAGCACTATAGACAGCCTCTCTGGAAACACCATATATTTT.

V and J are TRBV27 and TRBJ1-1, with TRBD1 matching over 7 bases. V lost 6 bases, J lost 1 base, and 14 bases stayed unmatched. Germline V gene data show CDR1 as MNHEY and CDR2 as SMNVEV (reference sequence). CDR3 length: 17 residues. CDR3 residues: CASRTLVTGQWNTEAFF. In nucleotides, the CDR3 is TGTGCCAGCAGGACCTTAGTTACGGGACAGTGGAACACTGAAGCTTTCTTT.

This sequence joins TRBV9 and TRBJ1-4; maybe TRBD1 (5 bases). This CDR3 has 15 residues. Trimming removed 4 bases at V and 6 bases at J, with 16 bases between. Germline CDR1 reads SGDLS; CDR2 reads YYNGEE. The CDR3 loop reads CASSTPTERDEKLFF. CDR3 bases: TGTGCCAGCAGCACCCCGACAGAAAGGGATGAAAAACTGTTTTTT.

This rearrangement joins TRBV3-1 (or the pseudogene TRBV3-2) to TRBJ2-4, with 11 bases that match TRBD2. CDR1 and CDR2 (germline): LGHDT, YNNKEL (reference sequence). The V segment lost 1 base and the J segment 7 bases; nucleotides outside the gene matches: 0. The CDR3 extends over 14 amino acids. In DNA, the CDR3 is TGTGCCAGCAGCCAAGTAGCGGGGGGGAACATTCAGTACTTC. It specifies CASSQVAGGNIQYF.

The V call is TRBV4-3, the J call TRBJ2-7; 7 bases match TRBD1. This CDR3 contains 15 residues. The germline V gene has CDR1 LGHNA and CDR2 YSLEER. The J segment lost 7 bases and the V segment lost 0 bases, leaving 9 bases of the junction unmatched. CDR3 sequence reads: CASSQDYRGHLEQYF. In DNA, the CDR3 is TGCGCCAGCAGCCAAGATTACAGGGGCCACCTAGAGCAGTACTTC.

The chain is built from TRBV12-3 or TRBV12-4 and TRBJ1-2; D is unclear. The ends were cut back, 3 bases at V and 5 bases at J, with 4 bases in the middle. The CDR3 covers 11 residues. The CDR3 spells CASSLQYGYTF. The CDR3 DNA reads as TGTGCCAGCAGTTTGCAGTATGGCTACACCTTC.

This chain links TRBV29-1 with TRBJ1-1, with D perhaps matching TRBD1 (5 bases). This CDR3 contains 13 residues. The V end was cut by 3 bases, the J end by 1 base, with 9 bases between. CDR1 and CDR2 from the germline V gene are SQVTM and ANQGSEA. The CDR3 DNA is TGCAGCGTTGACGTGGGGCAGAACACTGAAGCTTTCTTT. Translating it yields CSVDVGQNTEAFF.